This TCR beta chain was recovered during a study of blood T cells in healthy people across ages. With a J-beta primer mix and a sample-barcoded 5' primer, a second PCR ran roughly 7 to 11 cycles. Sequencing of every sample gave 2.5 million or more CDR3-containing paired-end reads. TCRdb re-called the 5' RACE reads with MiXCR, one entry per CDR3 protein. The table has 890,000 or so distinct CDR3 sequences, less than 80% seen once. This clonotype appeared a single time. The CDR3 is 15 amino acids. Looked up from germline, CDR1 is MNHNY and CDR2 is SVGAGI (reference sequence). V dropped 6 bases and J dropped 3 bases, with 16 bases sitting between them.

The chain recombines TRBV6-6 with TRBJ2-3; possibly TRBD2 for D (6 bases). The receptor was derived from a man aged 25-45 years in good health. The sequenced sample consisted of blood. As DNA, the CDR3 is TGTGCCAGCAGAAAGGTACAGCGGGTGACAGATACGCAGTATTTT. This codes for CASRKVQRVTDTQYF.